This T cell receptor (beta chain) was retrieved from a study of cytomegalovirus exposure and HLA in healthy donors. Broader study findings: Analysis was performed later, and it showed HLA-associated TCR beta chains to be more clonally expanded than equally common others.

In regard to this clone: The antigen remains unidentified.

The PCR made use of 60 Vbeta and 13 Jbeta primers. Repertoires were generated with immunoSEQ multiplex PCR, while TCRdb's copy carries only in-frame clones and drops some. The sample consists of approximately 100,000 clones, more than 70% of them appearing once. The ends were cut back, 3 bases at V and 7 bases at J, with 13 bases in the middle. Germline V gene data show CDR1 as MDHEN and CDR2 as SYDVKM. The CDR3 spans 14 residues. The sequencing input was PBMCs. The sequence came from a man aged 25-40 years in good health and CMV-seronegative. V is TRBV28 and J is TRBJ1-5; perhaps TRBD1 as D (5 bases). CDR3 nucleotides: TGTGCCAGCAGTTTTCGGCAGGGTGGACAGCCCCAGCATTTT. It codes for CASSFRQGGQPQHF.